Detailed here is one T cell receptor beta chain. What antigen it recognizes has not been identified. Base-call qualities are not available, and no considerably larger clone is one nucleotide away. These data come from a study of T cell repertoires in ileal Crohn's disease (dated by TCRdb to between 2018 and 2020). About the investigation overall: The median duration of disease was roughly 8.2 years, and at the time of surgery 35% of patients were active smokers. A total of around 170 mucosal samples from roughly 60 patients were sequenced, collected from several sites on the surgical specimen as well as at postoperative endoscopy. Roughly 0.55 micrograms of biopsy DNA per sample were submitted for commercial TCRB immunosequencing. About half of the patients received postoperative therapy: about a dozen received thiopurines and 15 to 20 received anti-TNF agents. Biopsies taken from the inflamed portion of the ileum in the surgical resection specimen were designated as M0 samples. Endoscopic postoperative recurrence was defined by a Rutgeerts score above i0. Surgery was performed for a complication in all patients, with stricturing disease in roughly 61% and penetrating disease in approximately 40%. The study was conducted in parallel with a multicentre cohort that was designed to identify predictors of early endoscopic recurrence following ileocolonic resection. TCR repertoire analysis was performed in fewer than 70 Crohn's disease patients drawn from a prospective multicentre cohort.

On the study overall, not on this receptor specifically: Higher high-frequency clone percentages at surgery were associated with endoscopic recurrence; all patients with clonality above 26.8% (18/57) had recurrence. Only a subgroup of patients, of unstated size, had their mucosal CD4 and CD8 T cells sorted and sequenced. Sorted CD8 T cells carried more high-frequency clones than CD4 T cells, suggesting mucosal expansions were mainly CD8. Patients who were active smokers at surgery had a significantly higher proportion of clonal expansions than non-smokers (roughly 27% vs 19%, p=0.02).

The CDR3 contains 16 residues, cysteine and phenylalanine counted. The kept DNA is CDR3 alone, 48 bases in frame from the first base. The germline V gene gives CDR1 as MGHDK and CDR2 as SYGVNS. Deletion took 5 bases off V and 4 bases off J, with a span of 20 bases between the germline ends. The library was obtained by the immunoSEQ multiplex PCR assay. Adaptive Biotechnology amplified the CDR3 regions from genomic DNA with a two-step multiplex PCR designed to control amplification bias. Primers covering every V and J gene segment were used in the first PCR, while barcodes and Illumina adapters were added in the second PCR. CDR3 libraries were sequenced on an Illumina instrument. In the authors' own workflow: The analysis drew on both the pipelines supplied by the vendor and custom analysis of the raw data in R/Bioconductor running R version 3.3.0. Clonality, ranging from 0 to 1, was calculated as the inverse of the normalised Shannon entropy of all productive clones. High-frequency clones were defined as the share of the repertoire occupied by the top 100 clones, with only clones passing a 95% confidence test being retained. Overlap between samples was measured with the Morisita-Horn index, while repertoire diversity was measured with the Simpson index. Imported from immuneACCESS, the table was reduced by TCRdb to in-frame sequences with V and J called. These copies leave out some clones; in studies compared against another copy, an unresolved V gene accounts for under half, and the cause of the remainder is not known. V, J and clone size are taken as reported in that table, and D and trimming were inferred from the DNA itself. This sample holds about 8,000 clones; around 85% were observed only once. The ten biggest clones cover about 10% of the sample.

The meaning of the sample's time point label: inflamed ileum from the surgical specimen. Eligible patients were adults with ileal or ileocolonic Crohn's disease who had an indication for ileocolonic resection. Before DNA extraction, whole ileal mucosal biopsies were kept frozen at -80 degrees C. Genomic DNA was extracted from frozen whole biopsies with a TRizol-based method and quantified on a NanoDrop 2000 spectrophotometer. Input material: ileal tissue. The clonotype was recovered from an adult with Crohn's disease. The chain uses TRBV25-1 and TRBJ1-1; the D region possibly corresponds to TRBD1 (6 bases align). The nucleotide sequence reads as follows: TGTGCCAGCAGTCTGGCGCGGGGGGGGCTAGGCACTGAAGCTTTCTTT. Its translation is CASSLARGGLGTEAFF.